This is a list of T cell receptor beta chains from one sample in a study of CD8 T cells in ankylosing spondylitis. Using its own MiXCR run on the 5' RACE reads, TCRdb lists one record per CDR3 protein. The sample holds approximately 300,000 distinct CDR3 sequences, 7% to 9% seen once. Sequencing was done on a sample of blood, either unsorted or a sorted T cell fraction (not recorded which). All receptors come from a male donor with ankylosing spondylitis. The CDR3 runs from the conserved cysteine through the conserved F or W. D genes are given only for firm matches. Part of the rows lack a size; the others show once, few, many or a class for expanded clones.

CDR3nt: TGTGCCAGCTCACCACCAAGGACAGATACGCAGTATTTT; CDR3aa: CASSPPRTDTQYF; d_gene: .; abundance: .; v_gene: TRBV18; j_gene: TRBJ2-3
CDR3nt: TGTGCCAGCAGCCAACAGGGGGCGCGTACTGAAGCTTTCTTT; CDR3aa: CASSQQGARTEAFF; d_gene: TRBD1; abundance: many; v_gene: TRBV4-2; j_gene: TRBJ1-1
CDR3nt: TGTGCCACCACCAGAGATCATTTTGAGCAGTACTTC; CDR3aa: CATTRDHFEQYF; d_gene: .; abundance: .; v_gene: TRBV15; j_gene: TRBJ2-7
CDR3nt: TGCAGCGTTGCGGTTACTGAAGCTTTCTTT; CDR3aa: CSVAVTEAFF; d_gene: .; abundance: many; v_gene: TRBV29-1; j_gene: TRBJ1-1
CDR3nt: TGTGCCAGCAGCTCGCCGGGACTAGCGGGAGCTTCAGATACGCAGTATTTT; CDR3aa: CASSSPGLAGASDTQYF; d_gene: TRBD2; abundance: few; v_gene: TRBV7-3; j_gene: TRBJ2-3
CDR3nt: TGTGCCAGCTCACCATGGGACCCAGGGAGCAATGAGCAGTTCTTC; CDR3aa: CASSPWDPGSNEQFF; d_gene: .; abundance: .; v_gene: TRBV18; j_gene: TRBJ2-1
CDR3nt: TGTGCCAGCACCCTATACAGGGGCGATTCACCCCTCCACTTT; CDR3aa: CASTLYRGDSPLHF; d_gene: TRBD1; abundance: .; v_gene: TRBV6-2/TRBV6-3; j_gene: TRBJ1-6
CDR3nt: TGTGCCAGCAGCCTGGGGACAGTCCCTCATGGCTACACCTTC; CDR3aa: CASSLGTVPHGYTF; d_gene: TRBD1; abundance: few; v_gene: TRBV7-9; j_gene: TRBJ1-2
CDR3nt: TGTGCCAGCAGCCGGGGTAGAGTGACAGATACGCAGTATTTT; CDR3aa: CASSRGRVTDTQYF; d_gene: .; abundance: .; v_gene: TRBV7-3; j_gene: TRBJ2-3
CDR3nt: TGTACCAGCAGCGCCGGGACTAGCGGATACAATGAGCAGTTCTTC; CDR3aa: CTSSAGTSGYNEQFF; d_gene: TRBD2; abundance: few; v_gene: TRBV9; j_gene: TRBJ2-1